Sequencing of this TCR beta chain was carried out in a study of blood T cell repertoires in COVID-19. Cohorts were determined from participant-reported clinical history. Profiled with immunoSEQ multiplex PCR; TCRdb holds only in-frame clones, not every one. The sample has fewer than 350,000 clones; 89% are singletons. The sequenced material came from PBMCs or T cells enriched from blood (not recorded which). The receptor comes from a man aged 60 to 69 who had recovered from COVID-19.

Written as DNA, the CDR3 is TGTGCCAGCAGCTACCGACAGGGAGAGGACTATGGCTACACCTTC. This encodes CASSYRQGEDYGYTF. The rearrangement links TRBV6-5 to TRBJ1-2, with TRBD1 identical over 7 bases. The CDR3 contains 15 residues. V trimming: 6 bases; J trimming: 3 bases; junction bases outside the gene matches: 10. CDR1 and CDR2 (germline): MNHEY, SVGAGI.